The rows below give T cell receptor beta chains drawn from one sample of a study of cytomegalovirus exposure and HLA in healthy donors. Repertoires were generated with immunoSEQ multiplex PCR, while TCRdb's copy carries only in-frame clones and drops some. The table records about 190,000 clones, about 86% of them present only once. The sample was PBMCs. These receptors came from a man between 35 and 55 years old in good health and CMV-seropositive. Each CDR3 is given with its conserved first and last residue. D genes are given only for firm matches. A row's size may be missing; if present it is once, few, many or a size class.

>TRBJ2-7|TRBV5-6|TRBD1|-
CASRRRDRDFEQYF
TGTGCCAGCAGACGCCGGGACAGGGATTTCGAGCAGTACTTC
>TRBJ1-2|TRBV2|-|once
CASTGYYGYTF
TGTGCCAGCACAGGCTACTATGGCTACACCTTC
>TRBJ2-7|TRBV5-1|-|-
CASSSGLSGSYEQYF
TGCGCCAGCAGCTCCGGACTGAGTGGCTCCTACGAGCAGTACTTC
>TRBJ2-2|TRBV6-4|TRBD1|few
CASSADRAGELFF
TGTGCCAGCAGTGCTGACAGGGCCGGGGAGCTGTTTTTT
>TRBJ2-3|TRBV5-1|TRBD2|few
CASSLSSTSGNTDTQYF
TGCGCCAGCAGCTTGAGTAGTACTAGCGGGAACACAGATACGCAGTATTTT
>TRBJ1-2|TRBV6-1|TRBD1|few
CASSQKTGANYGYTF
TGTGCCAGCAGTCAGAAGACAGGGGCTAACTATGGCTACACCTTC
>TRBJ1-5|TRBV5-1|-|-
CASSEGTGNSNQPQHF
TGCGCCAGCAGCGAAGGAACAGGGAATAGCAATCAGCCCCAGCATTTT
>TRBJ1-2|TRBV27|TRBD1|-
CASSLGTGGAANYGYTF
TGTGCCAGCAGTCTAGGGACAGGGGGAGCAGCTAACTATGGCTACACCTTC
>TRBJ2-7|TRBV18|-|once
CASSPTRESYEQYF
TGTGCCAGCTCCCCGACCAGGGAATCCTACGAGCAGTACTTC
>TRBJ1-5|TRBV30|-|-
CAWSVRAGVGQPQHF
TGTGCCTGGAGTGTAAGGGCGGGGGTCGGTCAGCCCCAGCATTTT
>TRBJ2-7|TRBV5-8|TRBD2|-
CASSSTSGYEQYF
TGTGCCAGCAGCTCGACTAGCGGCTACGAGCAGTACTTC
>TRBJ1-1|TRBV19|-|-
CASKPGVTEAFF
TGTGCCAGCAAGCCAGGGGTCACTGAAGCTTTCTTT
>TRBJ2-7|TRBV7-3|-|few
CASSLNGGGSYEQYF
TGTGCCAGCAGCTTAAACGGGGGAGGTTCTTACGAGCAGTACTTC
>TRBJ1-2|TRBV28|-|once
CASSLTGNYGYTF
TGTGCCAGCAGTTTAACCGGGAACTATGGCTACACCTTC
>TRBJ2-2|TRBV10-3|-|-
CAISDTGRDTGELFF
TGTGCCATCAGTGACACAGGGAGGGACACCGGGGAGCTGTTTTTT
>TRBJ2-5|TRBV7-6|-|-
CASTLSVGGLGETQYF
TGTGCCAGCACCTTAAGCGTAGGAGGATTGGGAGAGACCCAGTACTTC
>TRBJ2-3|TRBV28|TRBD1|-
CASSLTGGTDTQYF
TGTGCCAGCAGTCTCACAGGGGGCACAGATACGCAGTATTTT